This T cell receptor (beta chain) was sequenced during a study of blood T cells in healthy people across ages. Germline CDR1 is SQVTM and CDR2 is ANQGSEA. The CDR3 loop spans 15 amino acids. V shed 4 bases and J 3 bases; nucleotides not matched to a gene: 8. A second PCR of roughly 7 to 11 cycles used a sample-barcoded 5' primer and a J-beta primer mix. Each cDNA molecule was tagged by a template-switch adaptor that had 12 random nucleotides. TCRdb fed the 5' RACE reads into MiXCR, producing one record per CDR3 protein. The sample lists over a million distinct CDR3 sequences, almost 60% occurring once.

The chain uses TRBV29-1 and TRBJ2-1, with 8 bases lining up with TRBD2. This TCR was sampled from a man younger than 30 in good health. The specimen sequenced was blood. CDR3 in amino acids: CSVGGAGAFYNEQFF. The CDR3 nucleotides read TGCAGCGTTGGGGGAGCGGGGGCCTTCTACAATGAGCAGTTCTTC.